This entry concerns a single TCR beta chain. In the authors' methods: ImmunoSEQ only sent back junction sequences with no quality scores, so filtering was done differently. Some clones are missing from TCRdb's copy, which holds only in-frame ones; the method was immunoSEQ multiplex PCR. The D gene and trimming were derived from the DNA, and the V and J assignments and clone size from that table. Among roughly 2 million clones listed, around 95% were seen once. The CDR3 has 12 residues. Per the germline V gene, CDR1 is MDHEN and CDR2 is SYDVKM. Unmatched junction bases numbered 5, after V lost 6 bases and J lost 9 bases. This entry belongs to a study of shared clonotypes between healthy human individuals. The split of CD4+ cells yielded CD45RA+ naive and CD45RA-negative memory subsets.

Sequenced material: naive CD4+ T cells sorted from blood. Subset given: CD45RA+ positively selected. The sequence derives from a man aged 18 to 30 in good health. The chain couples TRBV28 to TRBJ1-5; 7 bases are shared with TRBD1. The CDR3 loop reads CASRGGLRPQHF. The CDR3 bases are TGTGCCAGCAGAGGGGGCCTAAGGCCCCAGCATTTT.